This T cell receptor (beta chain) stems from a study of T cell repertoires in aging, cancer and after chemotherapy. At the level of the study: Donor ages fell into six groups from 30 or younger up to 70 or older. About 10 million TCR reads made up the full dataset.

CDR1 SEHNR and CDR2 FQNEAQ come from the germline V gene (reference sequence). J was trimmed by 5 bases and V by 0 bases; bases with no gene match: 12. This CDR3 comprises 19 residues. Multiplex touch-down PCR with TRB-A/B primers amplified rearranged V-D-J TRB sequences. TCRdb passed the multiplex PCR reads through MiXCR, listing each CDR3 protein once. The sample lists 2,000 to 3,000 distinct CDR3 sequences, 50% occurring once. The template was genomic DNA from peripheral blood, not RNA. In this sample, this clonotype turned up a few times. Its antigen is unidentified. Study-level points and caveats: Across the chemotherapy interval, each cancer cohort showed higher median generation probability, suggesting thymic rebound. Compared with age-matched healthy donors, untreated hematological or solid cancer patients showed higher blood TCR clonality.

This chain connects TRBV7-9 to TRBJ2-3, with 12 bases matching TRBD2. The sample was blood. The sequence was obtained from a human donor with a solid tumor. DNA for the CDR3: TGTGCCAGCAGCTTAGCGCTTGCTAGCGGGGGGGCCGTTCTAGATACGCAGTATTTT. It codes for CASSLALASGGAVLDTQYF.